Following are 9 T cell receptor beta chains from one sample sequenced in a study of cytomegalovirus exposure and HLA in healthy donors. The PCR employed 60 Vbeta primers together with 13 Jbeta primers. Sequencing used immunoSEQ multiplex PCR; TCRdb keeps in-frame clones, though not all of them. The sample has 150,000 or so clones, more than 75% seen once. Sequencing was done on a sample of PBMCs. These receptors were taken from a man between 18 and 35 years old in good health and CMV-seropositive.

The genes are TRBV5-1 and TRBJ1-4, with 9 bases aligning to TRBD1. Germline loops: CDR1 SGHRS, CDR2 YFSETQ. The CDR3 length is 15 residues. V was clipped by 4 bases and J by 5 bases; unmatched bases: 6. The DNA of the CDR3 is TGCGCCAGCAGCGGCGGGACAGGGACGAATGAAAAACTGTTTTTT. It yields the protein CASSGGTGTNEKLFF. Full variable domain (rest looked up from reference TRBV5-1 and TRBJ1-4): KAGVTQTPRYLIKTRGQQVTLSCSPISGHRSVSWYQQTPGQGLQFLFEYFSETQRNKGNFPGRFSGRQFSNSRSEMNVSTLELGDSALYLCASSGGTGTNEKLFFGSGTQLSVL.

The V and J genes are TRBV9 and TRBJ2-1; TRBD2 matches at 9 bases. The CDR3 is 17 residues long. Germline CDR1 reads SGDLS; CDR2 reads YYNGEE. The ends lost 4 bases at V and 0 bases at J; junction bases unmatched: 8. The CDR3 coding sequence is TGTGCCAGCAGCAAACGCCCGCGGGAGGGCTCCTACAATGAGCAGTTCTTC. Translating gives CASSKRPREGSYNEQFF.

The J gene is TRBJ2-1, the V gene TRBV2; 10 nucleotides line up with TRBD2. Germline trimming cut 8 bases from V and 2 bases from J; bases unmatched to any gene: 9. The length of the CDR3 is 16 residues. CDR1 and CDR2 from the germline V gene are SNHLY and FYNNEI. The CDR3 coding sequence is TGTGCCAGCGGGGGGCTAGCGGGAGTCACCTACAATGAGCAGTTCTTC. It codes for CASGGLAGVTYNEQFF.

The chain uses TRBV6-5 and TRBJ1-3, with a weak D call TRBD1 (5 bases). CDR3 length equals 15 residues. Germline lookup yields CDR1 MNHEY and CDR2 SVGAGI. V was pared by 6 bases and J by 3 bases, with 15 bases between. The CDR3 coding sequence is TGTGCCAGCAGCTCGGACCGGGGGGATGGAAACACCATATATTTT. Translation gives CASSSDRGDGNTIYF.

The chain recombines TRBV5-1 with TRBJ2-1, with a weak D call TRBD2 (6 bases). The ends were cut back, 4 bases at V and 6 bases at J, with 17 bases in the middle. This CDR3 spans 15 amino acids. Germline V lookup: CDR1 SGHRS, CDR2 YFSETQ. The DNA for the CDR3 is TGCGCCAGCAGCAACGCGGGACGGGGACCCAATGAGCAGTTCTTC. Amino acids: CASSNAGRGPNEQFF.

The genes are TRBV27 and TRBJ2-5, with D possibly being TRBD2 (6 bases). Germline loops: CDR1 MNHEY, CDR2 SMNVEV (reference sequence). This CDR3 is built from 16 residues. Between the trimmed V and J ends, which lost 4 bases and 4 bases, there was a span of 19 bases. The chain's CDR3 is CASSSRLGEAGETQYF. Written as DNA, the CDR3 is TGTGCCAGCAGTTCCCGCCTTGGGGAGGCAGGAGAGACCCAGTACTTC.

This chain links TRBV10-3 with TRBJ1-4; no clear D gene. Germline CDR1 ENHRY, CDR2 SYGVKD. V was cut by 8 bases and J by 0 bases, with 7 bases left in between. The CDR3 extends over 13 amino acids. CDR3 sequence (DNA): TGTGCCATCCGTGGCGCAACTAATGAAAAACTGTTTTTT. It is translated as CAIRGATNEKLFF.

This chain links TRBV9 with TRBJ2-4; D might be TRBD2 (5 bases). CDR1 and CDR2 (germline): SGDLS, YYNGEE. The CDR3 is 11 residues long. Trimming cost V 4 bases and J 10 bases, with 9 bases left between them. The CDR3 sequence is CASSPGGIQYF. The DNA for the CDR3 is TGTGCCAGCAGCCCCGGAGGAATTCAGTACTTC.

This clone was seen only a few times. The gene calls are TRBV28 and TRBJ2-7, with no clear D. Trimming left V 5 bases short and J 6 bases short, with 11 bases between. Germline assignment: CDR1 MDHEN and CDR2 SYDVKM. The CDR3 is 12 amino acids. Here the CDR3 DNA reads TGTGCCAGCAGTGTCGTGAATAGCGAGCAGTACTTC. Translated, it gives CASSVVNSEQYF.